This TCR beta chain came from a study of a mutant IDH1 vaccine in newly diagnosed glioma. For the study at large: Males made up approximately 60% and females about 40% of treated patients, whose mean age was around 41 years. Study outcomes and limitations: Vaccination elicited immune responses in approximately 93% of patients.

Method: immunoSEQ multiplex PCR; TCRdb's copy keeps in-frame clones and lacks some. The data hold about 98,000 clones, with around 90% observed a single time. This clone was recorded at least ten times. Its antigen is unidentified. Germline assignment: CDR1 SNHLY and CDR2 FYNNEI. This CDR3 comprises 14 residues. Trimming pared 7 bases from V and 4 bases from J, leaving 14 bases between. As for time point: baseline, week 1 (first vaccination visit). The treatment denotes: pre-vaccination baseline after standard-of-care therapy. V usage is TRBV2 and J usage is TRBJ1-3; weak D call: TRBD1 (6 bases). This specimen consisted of PBMCs, obtained from a glioma patient treated with radiotherapy, temozolomide or both. The sequence was collected from a woman aged 45 to 65 with glioma. CDR3 in DNA: TGTGCCAGCAAACAACAGGGACCGGGAAACACCATATATTTT. It yields the protein CASKQQGPGNTIYF. Supplemented by reference TRBV2 and TRBJ1-3, the full variable domain reads EPEVTQTPSHQVTQMGQEVILRCVPISNHLYFYWYRQILGQKVEFLVSFYNNEISEKSEIFDDQFSVERPDGSNFTLKIRSTKLEDSAMYFCASKQQGPGNTIYFGEGSWLTVV.